This T cell receptor beta chain was captured in a study of T-cell reconstitution after alpha-beta-depleted transplantation in children. The germline V gene encodes CDR1 SGHRS and CDR2 YFSETQ. This CDR3 region has 15 residues. Trimming shortened V by 4 bases and J by 5 bases, and 15 bases separated the two germline ends. The TCRbeta library incorporated unique molecular identifiers. TCRdb re-called the PCR reads through MiXCR, storing one row per CDR3 protein. Of 500,000 or so distinct CDR3 sequences in the sample, approximately 30% are singletons; the top ten hold 2% to 2.5%. The sequencing used PBMCs from the stem cell graft donor, collected from the stem cell graft. The chain recombines TRBV5-1 with TRBJ1-4; D possibly corresponds to TRBD1 (5 bases). This clonotype originated in a human donor who donated a stem cell graft to a child with aplastic anemia. Here the CDR3 reads CASSLWGDPNEKLFF. The CDR3 nucleotides read TGCGCCAGCAGCCTGTGGGGGGACCCAAATGAAAAACTGTTTTTT.